The present T cell receptor beta chain was sequenced within a study of blood T cell repertoires in COVID-19. Study as a whole: Sample material is recorded as cDNA or gDNA derived from T cells, B-cell-depleted T cells, or PBMCs.

Original analysis: Estimates of nucleated cell counts were drawn from the amplification of reference gene primers. The table came from immunoSEQ multiplex PCR; TCRdb's copy has only in-frame clones and leaves some out. That table gives V, J and clone size, and the DNA gave D and trimming. The sample includes roughly 50,000 clones, over 85% of them seen just once. The CDR3 is 16 residues long. V dropped 6 bases and J dropped 0 bases, with 15 bases sitting between them. CDR1 is SNHLY, CDR2 FYNNEI, per germline. The sequence came from a man aged 80 or over with acute or convalescent COVID-19. Sequenced input: peripheral blood. The chain combines TRBV2 with TRBJ1-3, with TRBD1 as a possible D gene (6 bases). The CDR3 loop is CASSRPGRGSGNTIYF. The CDR3 DNA reads as TGTGCCAGCAGCCGGCCGGGCAGGGGCTCTGGAAACACCATATATTTT.